These 17 T cell receptor beta chains came from one sample sequenced in a study of T cell responses to AZD1222 COVID-19 vaccine. TCRdb's table, derived via immunoSEQ multiplex PCR, lists solely in-frame clones and lacks some. The sample has 120,000 to 150,000 clones, around 88% seen once. Sequenced material: peripheral blood, taken on day 0 of MenACWY control vaccination. Receptors were obtained from an adult in good health.

Remarks on this clone: Other DNA sequences from this sample encode an identical CDR3 as well. The chain combines TRBV5-4 with TRBJ1-3; D is ambiguous. From germline, CDR1 is SGHNT and CDR2 YYREEE (reference sequence). The CDR3 has 15 amino acids. The V gene lost 0 bases and the J gene lost 0 bases, with 7 bases spanning the gap. The CDR3 DNA reads as TGTGCCAGCAGCTTGGGTCCGAGCTCTGGAAACACCATATATTTT. Translating gives CASSLGPSSGNTIYF.

The DNA of the CDR3 is TGTGCCAGCAGTGCGTCTGTGGGACCTAAAGAGACCCAGTACTTC. It translates to CASSASVGPKETQYF. The chain links TRBV28 to TRBJ2-5; either TRBD1 or TRBD2 may supply D (5 bases each). The CDR3 totals 15 residues. From germline, CDR1 is MDHEN and CDR2 SYDVKM. V was shortened by 5 bases and J by 3 bases, with 16 bases between the two germline ends.

The chain carries TRBV6-5 and TRBJ1-6; D may be TRBD1 (5 bases). CDR1 is MNHEY, CDR2 SVGAGI, per germline. V lost 3 bases and J lost 11, with 14 bases in between. The CDR3 runs to 14 residues. The CDR3: CASSYSGGGTPLHF. CDR3 coding DNA: TGTGCCAGCAGTTATTCCGGGGGGGGGACACCCCTCCACTTT.

The chain recombines TRBV29-1 with TRBJ2-3; possibly TRBD1 for D (5 bases). The length of the CDR3 is 13 residues. Germline loops: CDR1 SQVTM, CDR2 ANQGSEA. The V and J ends lost 3 bases and 4 bases respectively, with 11 bases between them. As DNA, the CDR3 is TGCAGCGTTGAGGGGCTAGTATCAGATACGCAGTATTTT. Translated, it gives CSVEGLVSDTQYF.

The chain carries TRBV9 and TRBJ1-2; 11 bases match TRBD1. V trimming: 4 bases; J trimming: 4 bases; junction bases outside the gene matches: 9. In germline, CDR1 is SGDLS, CDR2 YYNGEE. This CDR3 contains 16 residues. DNA for the CDR3: TGTGCCAGCAGCCAACGGGGACAGGGGGATGGCTATGGCTACACCTTC. Residues: CASSQRGQGDGYGYTF.

In its sample, this clone was seen a few times. The rearrangement joins TRBV7-6 to TRBJ1-1; possible D gene TRBD1, 6 bases. V lost 3 bases, J lost 7 bases, and 9 bases lay in between. Per the germline V gene, CDR1 is SGHVS and CDR2 is FNYEAQ. This CDR3 region has 12 residues. DNA for the CDR3: TGTGCCAGCAGCTTGACAGGCCGTGAAGCTTTCTTT. It specifies CASSLTGREAFF.

The chain is built from TRBV6-2 or TRBV6-3 and TRBJ2-7; TRBD1 agrees at 7 bases. The CDR3 contains 14 residues. The germline gives CDR1 MNHEY, CDR2 SVGEGT. With 6 bases clipped from V and 3 bases from J, the junction kept 8 bases outside the gene matches. The CDR3 nucleotides read TGTGCCAGCAGCCCGCTGCGACAGGGCTACGAGCAGTACTTC. Protein product: CASSPLRQGYEQYF.

The chain links TRBV5-5 to TRBJ1-4, with a possible D match to TRBD1 (5 bases). The V gene's germline CDR1 is SGHKS and CDR2 YYEKEE (reference sequence). Trimming stripped 1 base from V and 8 bases from J, with 12 bases between. The CDR3 runs 14 residues. CDR3 in DNA: TGTGCCAGCAGCTTGACAGGTGGGGAAGAAAAACTGTTTTTT. Protein sequence: CASSLTGGEEKLFF.

This clone was seen a handful of times. The chain links TRBV6-6 to TRBJ1-1, with D unresolved. Germline V lookup: CDR1 MNHNY, CDR2 SVGAGI (reference sequence). CDR3 length equals 14 residues. Trimming removed 3 bases from V and 0 bases from J, with 8 bases in between. The CDR3 here is CASSYTRMNTEAFF. The CDR3 nucleotides read TGTGCCAGCAGTTATACAAGAATGAACACTGAAGCTTTCTTT.

The genes are TRBV3-1 (or the pseudogene TRBV3-2) and TRBJ2-6; 7 bases are shared with TRBD2. Germline trimming cut 3 bases from V and 12 bases from J; bases unmatched to any gene: 8. The CDR3 is made up of 14 amino acids. CDR1 and CDR2 (germline): LGHDT, YNNKEL (reference sequence). CDR3 nucleotide sequence: TGTGCCAGCAGCCAGGGGGGGGGACCTCTCGTCCTGACTTTC. This translates into CASSQGGGPLVLTF.

This chain links TRBV5-1 with TRBJ1-6; 7 bases match TRBD1. Germline CDR1 SGHRS, CDR2 YFSETQ. The CDR3 sequence is 14 residues long. J lost 6 bases, V lost 5 bases, and 5 bases had no gene match. CDR3 loop: CASRAGTANSPLHF. CDR3 sequence (DNA): TGCGCCAGCAGGGCGGGGACAGCTAATTCACCCCTCCACTTT.

J is TRBJ1-2 and V is TRBV5-1; weak D call: TRBD1 (5 bases). Germline V gene lookup returns CDR1 SGHRS and CDR2 YFSETQ. This CDR3 spans 12 amino acids. Trimming pared 6 bases from V and 8 bases from J, leaving 14 bases between. The CDR3 is CASTLGGTGYTF. In nucleotides, the CDR3 is TGCGCCAGCACCCTGGGGGGGACGGGCTACACCTTC. Variable domain in full (rest from reference TRBV5-1 and TRBJ1-2): KAGVTQTPRYLIKTRGQQVTLSCSPISGHRSVSWYQQTPGQGLQFLFEYFSETQRNKGNFPGRFSGRQFSNSRSEMNVSTLELGDSALYLCASTLGGTGYTFGSGTRLTVV.

The table lists this clone with a count of one. The chain couples TRBV7-9 to TRBJ1-2; TRBD1 aligns across 9 bases. The junction had 4 bases not matched to a gene; V was cut back by 4 bases and J by 4 bases. The length of the CDR3 is 14 residues. The germline V gene has CDR1 SEHNR and CDR2 FQNEAQ (reference sequence). The CDR3 DNA sequence: TGTGCCAGCAGCTGGGGACAGGGCCTCTATGGCTACACCTTC. It yields the protein CASSWGQGLYGYTF.

This chain joins TRBV18 and TRBJ2-3, with 8 bases identical to TRBD2. V shed 3 bases and J 4 bases; nucleotides not matched to a gene: 6. The CDR3 has 15 residues. Per germline, CDR1 KGHSH and CDR2 LQKENI. CDR3 DNA: TGTGCCAGCTCACCGCGGGAGGCGGGGGCAGATACGCAGTATTTT. This codes for CASSPREAGADTQYF.

The rearrangement links TRBV30 to TRBJ1-2, with D hard to call. The CDR3 length is 11 residues. Trimming stripped 5 bases from V and 7 bases from J, with 11 bases between. Germline-derived CDR1 and CDR2 are GTSNPN and SVGIG (reference sequence). CDR3 sequence: CAWGRGSGYTF. CDR3 in DNA: TGTGCCTGGGGGCGGGGATCTGGCTACACCTTC.

The chain recombines TRBV6-5 with TRBJ1-6; 8 positions match TRBD1. The length of the CDR3 is 13 residues. The V segment lost 6 bases and the J segment 9 bases; nucleotides outside the gene matches: 4. Germline V gives CDR1 MNHEY, CDR2 SVGAGI. The CDR3 DNA reads TGTGCCAGCAGGGACAGGGATTTTTCACCCCTCCACTTT. Its protein is CASRDRDFSPLHF.

The V and J genes are TRBV7-2 and TRBJ1-3; TRBD1 might be the D (6 bases). Germline V gene lookup returns CDR1 SGHTA and CDR2 FQGNSA. This CDR3 is built from 13 residues. V was clipped by 6 bases and J by 0 bases, with 6 bases between them. The CDR3 DNA reads TGTGCCAGCAGGACAGGCTCTGGAAACACCATATATTTT. The encoded protein is CASRTGSGNTIYF.